The 25 T cell receptor beta chains given below trace back to one sample, sequenced in a study of T cells in Graves' hyperthyroidism and ophthalmopathy (dated by TCRdb to the late 2010s). Libraries were made using multiplex PCR. The instrument was an Illumina HiSeq 2000. The TCR beta CDR3 regions were amplified from the RNA transcripts. The first round of RT-PCR for the TCR CDR3 was performed with the HTBI primer set and the Qiagen OneStep RT-PCR kit. TCRdb handled the public reads itself, with Q25 trimming in fastp and clone calling in MiXCR, and kept productive beta chains. Duplicate CDR3 protein sequences are folded into a single record with the most common DNA and genes. For this sample there are about 500,000 distinct CDR3 sequences; 46% appear just once. Of the sample, around 44% falls within the top ten clones. Sequencing used peripheral blood or thyroid tissue (not recorded which). The receptors shown here come from an adult woman with Graves' disease, either hyperthyroidism or ophthalmopathy (not recorded which).

This clonotype was counted between two and nine times. A junction end diverges from the germline sequence, so it may reflect a read error. The chain is built from TRBV7-9 and TRBJ2-5; D gene uncertain. The CDR3 sequence is 9 residues long. Germline V gene lookup returns CDR1 SEHNR and CDR2 FQNEAQ (reference sequence). DNA for the CDR3: TGTGCCAGCAGTGGAAAGCCGGTCTTC. Its translation: CASSGKPVF.

The chain carries TRBV5-6 and TRBJ1-5, with D uncertain. Germline-derived CDR1 and CDR2 are SGHDT and YYEEEE. Trimming removed 4 bases from V and 4 bases from J, with 6 bases in between. CDR3 length: 12 amino acids. CDR3 in DNA: TGTGCCAGCAGCGCGAATAATCAGCCCCAGCATTTT. Encoded protein: CASSANNQPQHF.

This clonotype has just a few counts. The chain couples TRBV4-1 to TRBJ1-1, with a possible D match to TRBD1 (6 bases). V lost 2 bases to trimming and J lost 1 base, with 14 bases between them. CDR1 and CDR2 (germline): MGHRA, YSYEKL. CDR3 size: 16 residues. CDR3 protein: CASSQWGGRTNTEAFF. The DNA of the CDR3 is TGCGCCAGCAGCCAATGGGGGGGCAGAACGAACACTGAAGCTTTCTTT.

The chain employs TRBV10-3 and TRBJ2-7, with 10 bases aligning to TRBD1. V lost 3 bases and J lost 10; bases outside the gene matches: 9. The CDR3 totals 14 residues. Germline V lookup: CDR1 ENHRY, CDR2 SYGVKD. The CDR3: CAISEMGGTGDQYF. The CDR3 DNA reads TGTGCCATCAGTGAAATGGGAGGGACAGGGGACCAGTACTTC.

This clonotype was observed a single time. This rearrangement joins TRBV7-8 to TRBJ2-7, with a weak D call TRBD2 (5 bases). Trimming took 5 bases from V and 4 from J, leaving 21 bases between them. CDR1 and CDR2 from the germline V gene are SGHVS and FQNEAQ. This CDR3 is built from 16 residues. In DNA form, the CDR3 reads TGTGCCAGCAGCCTCGGTTTTCTACGGGATAAGTACGAGCAGTACTTC. Residues: CASSLGFLRDKYEQYF.

This CDR3 reads CATDPTNTEAFF. As DNA, the CDR3 is TGTGCCACCGACCCTACAAACACTGAAGCTTTCTTT. The V call is TRBV19, the J call TRBJ1-1; D ambiguous. CDR1 LNHDA and CDR2 SQIVND come from the germline V gene (reference sequence). The V end was cut by 10 bases, the J end by 2 bases, with 11 bases between. There are 12 residues in the CDR3.

In its sample, this clonotype was seen many times. The J gene is TRBJ1-5, the V gene TRBV5-5; a weak D match, TRBD1 (5 bases). V gave up 4 bases and J gave up 1 base, with 15 bases separating them. The V gene's germline CDR1 is SGHKS and CDR2 YYEKEE (reference sequence). The CDR3 length is 16 residues. CDR3 sequence reads: CASSRGTPVSNQPQHF. The CDR3 nucleotides read TGTGCCAGCAGCAGAGGGACCCCAGTAAGCAATCAGCCCCAGCATTTT.

This clonotype was counted at least ten times. J is TRBJ1-1 and V is TRBV14; 9 bases align to TRBD1. Germline trimming cut 7 bases from V and 5 bases from J; bases unmatched to any gene: 11. The CDR3 consists of 15 residues. Germline lookup yields CDR1 SGHDN and CDR2 FVKESK. In DNA form, the CDR3 reads TGTGCCAGCACCTTTCGTACAGGGGGCGAGACTGAAGCTTTCTTT. Amino acid sequence: CASTFRTGGETEAFF.

This clonotype came up a few times. This may arise from a read error, as a much more abundant clone is one base away. The V and J genes are TRBV5-1 and TRBJ2-5; D is ambiguous. This CDR3 has 13 residues. Looked up from germline, CDR1 is SGHRS and CDR2 is YFSETQ. V dropped 5 bases and J dropped 2 bases, with 10 bases sitting between them. CDR3 in DNA: TGCGCCAGCAGTGCGGCCCGTCAAGAGACCCAGTACTTC. Amino acids: CASSAARQETQYF. The variable domain in full, completed from reference TRBV5-1 and TRBJ2-5, reads KAGVTQTPRYLIKTRGQQVTLSCSPISGHRSVSWYQQTPGQGLQFLFEYFSETQRNKGNFPGRFSGRQFSNSRSEMNVSTLELGDSALYLCASSAARQETQYFGPGTRLLVL.

This chain uses TRBV14 with TRBJ1-1; D is unclear. CDR1 is SGHDN, CDR2 FVKESK, per germline. CDR3 size: 13 residues. Trimming cost V 6 bases and J 5 bases, with 13 bases left between them. The CDR3 here is CASSSQQWTEAFF. The CDR3 bases are TGTGCCAGCAGTAGCCAACAATGGACTGAAGCTTTCTTT.

The V call is TRBV25-1, the J call TRBJ1-5; no clear D gene. The CDR3 has 19 residues. Trimming pared 6 bases from V and 5 bases from J, leaving 29 bases between. In germline, CDR1 is MGHDK, CDR2 SYGVNS. The CDR3 DNA reads as TGTGCCAGCAGCGGTGAAGGTGCCAGCAGTTACTCCCGTTATCAGCCCCAGCATTTT. Its translation is CASSGEGASSYSRYQPQHF.

The count of this clonotype is one. This chain connects TRBV19 to TRBJ1-6; D gene unclear. CDR3 size: 12 residues. The germline V gene encodes CDR1 LNHDA and CDR2 SQIVND (reference sequence). The V end was cut by 4 bases, the J end by 10 bases, with 8 bases between. The CDR3 region has the DNA TGTGCCAGTAGTACCAACAGCTCACCCCTCCACTTT. This codes for CASSTNSSPLHF.

V is TRBV11-2 and J is TRBJ2-5, with a possible D match to TRBD2 (5 bases). With 5 bases removed from V and 5 bases from J, the gap between germline ends came to 15 bases. CDR1 is SGHAT, CDR2 FQNNGV, per germline. The CDR3 has 14 residues. Here the CDR3 DNA reads TGTGCCAGCAGCCGGGATCCCACCGGGGAGACCCAGTACTTC. As protein: CASSRDPTGETQYF.

This clonotype occurred many times. V and J are TRBV6-5 and TRBJ2-7, with 7 bases matching TRBD2. Losses at the gene ends were 5 bases for V and 3 bases for J; bases not matched to a gene: 13. Germline V lookup: CDR1 MNHEY, CDR2 SVGAGI. The CDR3 extends over 16 amino acids. The CDR3, as DNA: TGTGCCAGCAGTGGCACGGGCGGCGGGAGACACTACGAGCAGTACTTC. Its protein product is CASSGTGGGRHYEQYF.

The chain's CDR3 is CASRLRDGSYEQYF. The CDR3 DNA reads TGTGCCAGTAGACTCCGGGACGGCTCCTACGAGCAGTACTTC. The chain is built from TRBV19 and TRBJ2-7; D is possibly TRBD1 or TRBD2 (5 bases each). Germline CDR1 is LNHDA and CDR2 is SQIVND (reference sequence). The CDR3 is 14 amino acids. Trimming stripped 6 bases from V and 0 bases from J, with 12 bases between.

This clonotype was observed at least ten times. The chain uses TRBV12-3 or TRBV12-4 and TRBJ1-2, with 8 nucleotides matching TRBD1. Unmatched junction bases numbered 16, after V lost 5 bases and J lost 5 bases. The length of the CDR3 is 17 residues. The CDR3 reads CASSPLDGQGLLYGYTF. CDR3 nucleotide sequence: TGTGCCAGCAGTCCCCTCGACGGACAGGGACTCCTATATGGCTACACCTTC.

The rearrangement links TRBV7-8 to TRBJ1-3; weak D call: TRBD1 (6 bases). CDR1 and CDR2 from the germline V gene are SGHVS and FQNEAQ. CDR3 size: 16 residues. V was trimmed by 2 bases and J by 0 bases, leaving 11 bases between them. In nucleotides, the CDR3 is TGTGCCAGCAGCTTATGGACAGCGAGCTCTGGAAACACCATATATTTT. This gives the protein CASSLWTASSGNTIYF.

The table lists this clonotype with many counts. The rearrangement uses TRBV20-1 and TRBJ2-7; 7 bases line up with TRBD1. Trimming cost V 6 bases and J 6 bases; bases outside gene matches: 8. CDR3 length: 12 residues. The V gene's germline CDR1 is DFQATT and CDR2 SNEGSKA (reference sequence). The CDR3 DNA reads as TGCAGTGCCACTGAGACAGGGATCGAGCAGTACTTC. It translates to CSATETGIEQYF.

This chain links TRBV19 with TRBJ1-2, with TRBD1 matching 7 bases. V was pared by 6 bases and J by 4 bases, with 5 bases of the junction left unmatched. Looked up from germline, CDR1 is LNHDA and CDR2 is SQIVND (reference sequence). The CDR3 covers 13 residues. In DNA, the CDR3 is TGTGCCAGTAGCCAGGGACAGCTCTATGGCTACACCTTC. Amino acids: CASSQGQLYGYTF.

Many counts were recorded for this clonotype. The chain joins TRBV5-1 to TRBJ2-7, with D unclear. Germline CDR1 SGHRS, CDR2 YFSETQ. The CDR3 is 14 residues long. The V and J ends lost 1 base and 0 bases respectively, with 8 bases between them. The CDR3 is CASSLTPNSYEQYF. The CDR3 region has the DNA TGCGCCAGCAGCTTGACACCTAACTCCTACGAGCAGTACTTC.

V usage is TRBV7-9 and J usage is TRBJ1-4; D perhaps matches TRBD1 (6 bases). Trimming removed 4 bases from V and 6 bases from J, with 18 bases in between. Looked up from germline, CDR1 is SEHNR and CDR2 is FQNEAQ (reference sequence). This CDR3 comprises 16 residues. Written as DNA, the CDR3 is TGTGCCAGCAGCTCGCCGCTAACAGGGTTGGATGAAAAACTGTTTTTT. Translated, it gives CASSSPLTGLDEKLFF.

Ten or more counts support this clonotype. This chain uses TRBV12-3 or TRBV12-4 with TRBJ1-2; 8 positions agree with TRBD1. The CDR3 totals 13 residues. The junction had 4 bases not matched to a gene; V was cut back by 8 bases and J by 2 bases. The CDR3 here is CASATGENYGYTF. DNA of the CDR3: TGTGCCAGCGCGACAGGGGAAAACTATGGCTACACCTTC.

This clonotype was seen a handful of times. This sequence joins TRBV5-4 and TRBJ2-5, with 13 bases lining up with TRBD2. Near its end, the DNA agrees better with TRBJ2-1, so the J call may be wrong. The length of the CDR3 is 15 residues. CDR1 and CDR2 (germline): SGHNT, YYREEE (reference sequence). The CDR3 sequence is CASSSTSGRYNEQFF. In DNA form, the CDR3 reads TGTGCCAGCAGCTCGACTAGCGGGAGGTACAATGAGCAGTTCTTC.

The chain employs TRBV4-3 and TRBJ2-7, with D hard to call. The CDR3 extends over 13 amino acids. V was clipped by 0 bases and J by 3 bases, with 6 bases between them. Germline V gene data show CDR1 as LGHNA and CDR2 as YSLEER. The CDR3 nucleotides read TGCGCCAGCAGCCAAGAGGCTCACTACGAGCAGTACTTC. Protein product: CASSQEAHYEQYF.

In its sample, this clonotype was seen many times. The V gene is TRBV12-3 or TRBV12-4, the J gene TRBJ1-4; D may be TRBD1 (6 bases). CDR3 size: 16 residues. The ends were cut back, 0 bases at V and 5 bases at J, with 13 bases in the middle. CDR3 protein: CASSLAGWGRNEKLFF. The CDR3, as DNA: TGTGCCAGCAGTTTAGCGGGGTGGGGGCGAAATGAAAAACTGTTTTTT.